This TCR beta chain comes out of a study of shared clonotypes between healthy human individuals. Clones were read by immunoSEQ multiplex PCR, and TCRdb kept only the in-frame ones, dropping some. Among roughly 1,000,000 clones listed, roughly 74% were seen once. Study outcomes and limitations: Despite large depth, sorted-subset datasets appeared incompletely sequenced. Against clonotypes common to all four donors, non-shared ones had lower generation probabilities.

This clone has only a few counts. Its cognate antigen is unknown. In germline, CDR1 is MDHEN, CDR2 SYDVKM. J gave up 7 bases and V 1 base, and 10 bases lay outside the gene matches. The CDR3 spans 16 residues. The clonotype originates from a man between 18 and 29 years old in good health. Some clones in this sample may be carry-over from other donors' samples. The gene calls are TRBV28 and TRBJ2-4; 7 nucleotides align to TRBD1. Material: memory CD4+ T cells from PBMCs. The subset here: CD45RA-negative fraction. The CDR3 region has the DNA TGTGCCAGCAGTTTATTCGGAGTTGGCAGGGGGAACATTCAGTACTTC. As protein: CASSLFGVGRGNIQYF.